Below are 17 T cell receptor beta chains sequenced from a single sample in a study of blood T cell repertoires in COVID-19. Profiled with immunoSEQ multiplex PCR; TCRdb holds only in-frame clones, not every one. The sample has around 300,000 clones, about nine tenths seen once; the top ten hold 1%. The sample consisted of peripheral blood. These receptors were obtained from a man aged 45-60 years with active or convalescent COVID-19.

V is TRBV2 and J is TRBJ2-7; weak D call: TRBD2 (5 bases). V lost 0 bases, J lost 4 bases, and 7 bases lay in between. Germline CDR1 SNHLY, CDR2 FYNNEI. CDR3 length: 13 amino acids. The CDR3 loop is CASSEARGYEQYF. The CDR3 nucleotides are TGTGCCAGCAGTGAAGCAAGAGGGTACGAGCAGTACTTC.

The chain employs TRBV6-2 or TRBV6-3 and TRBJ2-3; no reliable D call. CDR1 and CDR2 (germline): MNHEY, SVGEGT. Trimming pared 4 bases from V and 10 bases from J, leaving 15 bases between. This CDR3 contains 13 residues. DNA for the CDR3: TGTGCCAGCAGTTCCGCATCGGCGGTAGCGCAGTATTTT. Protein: CASSSASAVAQYF.

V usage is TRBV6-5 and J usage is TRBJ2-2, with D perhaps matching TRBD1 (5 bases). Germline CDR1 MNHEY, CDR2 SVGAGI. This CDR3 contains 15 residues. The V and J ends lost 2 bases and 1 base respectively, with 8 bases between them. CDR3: CASSYRRENTGELFF. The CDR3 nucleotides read TGTGCCAGCAGTTACCGCAGGGAGAACACCGGGGAGCTGTTTTTT.

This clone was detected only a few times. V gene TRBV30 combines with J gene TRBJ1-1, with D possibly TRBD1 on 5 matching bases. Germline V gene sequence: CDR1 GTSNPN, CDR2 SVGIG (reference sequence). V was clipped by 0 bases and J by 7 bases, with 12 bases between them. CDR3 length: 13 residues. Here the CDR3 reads CAWSVRGRGEAFF. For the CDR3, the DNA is TGTGCCTGGAGTGTAAGGGGTAGGGGTGAAGCTTTCTTT. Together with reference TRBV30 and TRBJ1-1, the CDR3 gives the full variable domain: SQTIHQWPATLVQPVGSPLSLECTVEGTSNPNLYWYRQAAGRGLQLLFYSVGIGQISSEVPQNLSASRPQDRQFILSSKKLLLSDSGFYLCAWSVRGRGEAFFGQGTRLTVV.

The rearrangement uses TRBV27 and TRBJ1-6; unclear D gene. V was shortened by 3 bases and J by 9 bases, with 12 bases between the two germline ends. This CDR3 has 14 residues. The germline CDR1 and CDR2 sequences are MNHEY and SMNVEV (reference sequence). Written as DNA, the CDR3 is TGTGCCAGCAGTTTTCGGGTGGTGGGTTCACCCCTCCACTTT. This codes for CASSFRVVGSPLHF.

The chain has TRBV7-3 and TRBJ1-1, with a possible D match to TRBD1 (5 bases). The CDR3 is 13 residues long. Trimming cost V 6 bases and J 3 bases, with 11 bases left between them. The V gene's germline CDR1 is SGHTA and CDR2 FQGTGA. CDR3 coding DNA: TGTGCCAGCAGTTCCACCAGGGACACTGAAGCTTTCTTT. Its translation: CASSSTRDTEAFF. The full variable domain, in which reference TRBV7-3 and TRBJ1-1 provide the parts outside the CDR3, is GAGVSQTPSNKVTEKGKYVELRCDPISGHTALYWYRQSLGQGPEFLIYFQGTGAADDSGLPNDRFFAVRPEGSVSTLKIQRTERGDSAVYLCASSSTRDTEAFFGQGTRLTVV.

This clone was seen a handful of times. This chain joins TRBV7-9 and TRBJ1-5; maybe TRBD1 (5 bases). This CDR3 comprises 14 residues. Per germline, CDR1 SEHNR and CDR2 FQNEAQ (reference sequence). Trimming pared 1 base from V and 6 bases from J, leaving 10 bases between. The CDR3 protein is CASSLGRGSQPQHF. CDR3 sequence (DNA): TGTGCCAGCAGCTTAGGGAGGGGTAGTCAGCCCCAGCATTTT. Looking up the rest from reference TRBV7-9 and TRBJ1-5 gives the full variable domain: DTGVSQNPRHKITKRGQNVTFRCDPISEHNRLYWYRQTLGQGPEFLTYFQNEAQLEKSRLLSDRFSAERPKGSFSTLEIQRTEQGDSAMYLCASSLGRGSQPQHFGDGTRLSIL.

In DNA form, the CDR3 reads TGTGCCAGCAGCGTAGTGAAGGGGGCGTCTGTAGCTTTCTTT. It encodes CASSVVKGASVAFF. The gene calls are TRBV9 and TRBJ1-1; TRBD1 agrees at 7 bases. Germline V lookup: CDR1 SGDLS, CDR2 YYNGEE. The CDR3 is made up of 14 amino acids. V was pared by 0 bases and J by 10 bases, with 9 bases of the junction left unmatched.

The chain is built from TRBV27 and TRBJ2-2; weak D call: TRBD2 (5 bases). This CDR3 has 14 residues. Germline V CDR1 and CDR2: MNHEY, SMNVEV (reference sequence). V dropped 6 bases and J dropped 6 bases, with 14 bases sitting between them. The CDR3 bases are TGTGCCAGCAGCCACTCGGGGTACGCCGGGGAGCTGTTTTTT. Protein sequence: CASSHSGYAGELFF.

As DNA, the CDR3 is TGTGCCAGCAGGGGGGGACAGGGGGGAAGTCAGCCCCAGCATTTT. This gives the protein CASRGGQGGSQPQHF. The gene calls are TRBV2 and TRBJ1-5, with TRBD1 identical over 11 bases. The CDR3 loop spans 15 amino acids. The germline V gene has CDR1 SNHLY and CDR2 FYNNEI. With V trimmed by 6 bases and J by 6 bases, 7 bases remained unmatched.

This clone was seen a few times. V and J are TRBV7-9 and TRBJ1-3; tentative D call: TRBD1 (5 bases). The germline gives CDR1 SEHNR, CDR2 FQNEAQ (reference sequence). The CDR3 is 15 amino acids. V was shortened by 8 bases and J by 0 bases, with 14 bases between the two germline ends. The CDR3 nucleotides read TGTGCCAGCGGACAAGGACGGAGCTCTGGAAACACCATATATTTT. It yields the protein CASGQGRSSGNTIYF.

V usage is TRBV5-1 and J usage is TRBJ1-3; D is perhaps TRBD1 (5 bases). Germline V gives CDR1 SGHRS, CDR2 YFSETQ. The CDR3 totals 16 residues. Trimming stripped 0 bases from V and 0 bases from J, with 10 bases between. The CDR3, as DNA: TGCGCCAGCAGCTTGGTTCCGGGGGACTCTGGAAACACCATATATTTT. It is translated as CASSLVPGDSGNTIYF.

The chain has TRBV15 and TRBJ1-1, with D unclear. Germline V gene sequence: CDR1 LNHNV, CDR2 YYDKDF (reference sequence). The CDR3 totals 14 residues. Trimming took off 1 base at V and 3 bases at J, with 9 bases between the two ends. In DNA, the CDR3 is TGTGCCACCAGCAGAGCCCCTACAGACACTGAAGCTTTCTTT. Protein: CATSRAPTDTEAFF.

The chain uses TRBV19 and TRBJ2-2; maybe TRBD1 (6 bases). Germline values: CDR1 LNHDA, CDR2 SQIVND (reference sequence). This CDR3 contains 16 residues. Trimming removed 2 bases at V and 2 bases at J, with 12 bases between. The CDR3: CASSIRRTANTGELFF. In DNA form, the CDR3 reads TGTGCCAGTAGTATACGTCGGACAGCTAACACCGGGGAGCTGTTTTTT.

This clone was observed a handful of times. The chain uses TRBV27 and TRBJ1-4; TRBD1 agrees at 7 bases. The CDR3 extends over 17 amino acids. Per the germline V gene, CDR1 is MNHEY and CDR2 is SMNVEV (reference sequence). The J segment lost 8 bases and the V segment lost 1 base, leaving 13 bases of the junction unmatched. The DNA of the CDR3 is TGTGCCAGCAGTTTATTAGTTCCTGGGCAGGGGGGAGAAAAACTGTTTTTT. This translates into CASSLLVPGQGGEKLFF.

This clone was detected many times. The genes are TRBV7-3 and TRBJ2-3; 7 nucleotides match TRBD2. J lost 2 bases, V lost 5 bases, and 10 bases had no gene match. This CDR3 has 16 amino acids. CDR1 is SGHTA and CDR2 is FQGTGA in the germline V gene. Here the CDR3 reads CASSPSLGRDTDTQYF. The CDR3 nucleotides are TGTGCCAGCAGCCCATCCCTAGGGAGGGACACAGATACGCAGTATTTT.

The CDR3 DNA follows: TGTGCCAGCAGTGTCGCCAGGGATGGCTACACCTTC. This encodes CASSVARDGYTF. The J gene is TRBJ1-2, the V gene TRBV28, with D perhaps TRBD1 (5 bases). Looked up from germline, CDR1 is MDHEN and CDR2 is SYDVKM. Trimming removed 5 bases from V and 6 bases from J, with 10 bases in between. CDR3 length: 12 residues.